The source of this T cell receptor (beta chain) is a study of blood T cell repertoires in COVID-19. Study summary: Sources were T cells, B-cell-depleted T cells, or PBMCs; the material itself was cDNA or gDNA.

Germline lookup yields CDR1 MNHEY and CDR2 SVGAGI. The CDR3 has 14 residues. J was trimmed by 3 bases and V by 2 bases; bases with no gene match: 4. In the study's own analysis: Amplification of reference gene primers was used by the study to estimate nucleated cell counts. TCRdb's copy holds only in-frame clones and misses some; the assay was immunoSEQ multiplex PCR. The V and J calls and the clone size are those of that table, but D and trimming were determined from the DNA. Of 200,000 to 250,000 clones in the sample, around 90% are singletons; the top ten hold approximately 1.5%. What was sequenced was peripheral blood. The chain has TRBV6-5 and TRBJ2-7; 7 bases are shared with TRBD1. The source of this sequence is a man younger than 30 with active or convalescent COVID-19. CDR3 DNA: TGTGCCAGCAGTTACCGGGACAGAGACTACGAGCAGTACTTC. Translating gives CASSYRDRDYEQYF.